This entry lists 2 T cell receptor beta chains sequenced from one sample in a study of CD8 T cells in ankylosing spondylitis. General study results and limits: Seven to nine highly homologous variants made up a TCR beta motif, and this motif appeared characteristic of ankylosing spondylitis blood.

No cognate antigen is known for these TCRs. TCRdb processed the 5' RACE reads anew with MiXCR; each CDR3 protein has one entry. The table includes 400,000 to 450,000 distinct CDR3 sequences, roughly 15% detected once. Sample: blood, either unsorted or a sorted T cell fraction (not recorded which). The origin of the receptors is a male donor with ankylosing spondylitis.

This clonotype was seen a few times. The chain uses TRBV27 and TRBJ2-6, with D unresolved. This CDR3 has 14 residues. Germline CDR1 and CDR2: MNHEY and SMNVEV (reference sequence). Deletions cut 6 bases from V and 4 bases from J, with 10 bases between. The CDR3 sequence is CASSSPVGANVLTF. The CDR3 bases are TGTGCCAGCAGCTCTCCCGTAGGGGCCAACGTCCTGACTTTC.

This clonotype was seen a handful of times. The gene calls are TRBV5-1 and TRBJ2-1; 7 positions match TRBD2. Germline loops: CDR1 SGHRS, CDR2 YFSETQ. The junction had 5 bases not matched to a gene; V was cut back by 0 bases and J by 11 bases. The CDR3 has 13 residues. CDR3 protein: CASSLGSGEKQFF. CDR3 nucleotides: TGCGCCAGCAGCTTGGGGAGCGGGGAGAAGCAGTTCTTC.